The present entry profiles one T cell receptor beta chain with its context. The entry originates in a study of control samples from healthy donors and cancer patients. The repertoire was sequenced with immunoSEQ multiplex PCR; TCRdb's copy has only in-frame clones and lacks some. Found here are 5,500 to 7,500 clones, about two thirds of them singletons; the top ten hold roughly 7%. This TCR derives from a male donor with melanoma. Material for sequencing was formalin-fixed, paraffin-embedded tissue.

The CDR3 sequence: CASNTETGLYNEQFF. In nucleotides, the CDR3 is TGTGCTAGCAATACCGAGACAGGGTTATACAATGAGCAGTTCTTC. V and J are TRBV12-5 and TRBJ2-1, with 7 nucleotides matching TRBD1. The CDR3 has 15 amino acids. The J segment lost 4 bases and the V segment lost 9 bases, leaving 12 bases of the junction unmatched. Germline-derived CDR1 and CDR2 are LGHNT and FRNRAP.